Detailed here is one T cell receptor beta chain. This sample is part of a study of regulatory T cells in long-lasting Graves disease. The sample's time point: persistent/refractory GD, antithyroid drugs over 5 years with positive TRAb. Generation of the TCR library employed RNA extracted from PBMCs. CDR3 regions were amplified by Arm-PCR using iRepertoire HTBI primers to build TCR beta libraries. Using its own MiXCR run on the multiplex PCR reads, TCRdb lists one record per CDR3 protein. The sample yields 700,000 or so distinct CDR3 sequences, around 32% seen once. Germline V lookup: CDR1 SNHLY, CDR2 FYNNEI. V was trimmed by 8 bases and J by 1 base, leaving 17 bases between them. This CDR3 is 15 amino acids long.

The chain uses TRBV2 and TRBJ1-1; tentative D call: TRBD1 (6 bases). The clonotype was recovered from a female donor with Graves disease. The sample here was peripheral blood mononuclear cells (PBMCs), taken when the disease was refractory, from a patient treated with antithyroid drugs. As DNA, the CDR3 is TGTGCCAGCCGGGCAGCCCGGGGGGCGAACACTGAAGCTTTCTTT. Protein product: CASRAARGANTEAFF.